This T cell receptor (beta chain) was retrieved from a study of early T cells in non-severe SARS-CoV-2 infection. Study background: Sequencing of bulk RNA from unsorted whole blood was done, without chain pairing. Study-wide results and limits: In VDJdb matching, anti-spike CD8 responses were favored while private and CD4 specificities went missing.

The TCR library protocol attached unique molecular identifiers to the individual cDNA molecules. MiXCR, applied by TCRdb to the 5' RACE reads, yields one record per CDR3 protein. This table has 95,000 to 150,000 distinct CDR3 sequences, 14% to 15% appearing once. V was trimmed by 5 bases and J by 10 bases, leaving 19 bases between them. The germline V gene has CDR1 SGHRS and CDR2 YFSETQ. The CDR3 contains 14 residues. A note on this clonotype: Its target is unknown.

The TCR originated in an adult who was a healthcare worker with PCR-confirmed SARS-CoV-2 infection or an uninfected control (not recorded which). The sequenced material came from whole blood. The V and J genes are TRBV5-1 and TRBJ2-1; D is uncertain. CDR3 residues: CASSIRSDNGEQFF. The DNA of the CDR3 is TGCGCCAGCAGTATAAGGTCTGACAACGGGGAGCAGTTCTTC.